The 29 T cell receptor beta chains reported below all come from one sample, sequenced in a study of blood T cell repertoires in COVID-19. Assay used: immunoSEQ multiplex PCR; TCRdb lists only in-frame clones, some missing. This sample has about 270,000 clones, with about 85% found just once. Sequencing was done on a sample of peripheral blood. The receptors shown here come from a human donor in a cohort sampled during active COVID-19.

This clone appeared once. The chain couples TRBV3-1 (or the pseudogene TRBV3-2) to TRBJ1-5; D is ambiguous. Looked up from germline, CDR1 is LGHDT and CDR2 is YNNKEL (reference sequence). This CDR3 contains 14 residues. V gave up 5 bases and J gave up 2 bases, with 10 bases separating them. The CDR3 DNA is TGTGCCAGCAGCTCCCGAGGAGGCAATCAGCCCCAGCATTTT. The encoded protein is CASSSRGGNQPQHF.

V and J are TRBV6-5 and TRBJ1-2, with TRBD1 matching over 9 bases. The germline CDR1 and CDR2 sequences are MNHEY and SVGAGI. V dropped 5 bases and J dropped 6; count of bases not matched to a gene: 4. The CDR3 consists of 13 residues. The CDR3 DNA sequence: TGTGCCAGCAGTAGGGACAGGGCCAATGGCTACACCTTC. Protein: CASSRDRANGYTF.

This clone was picked up a small number of times. The V gene is TRBV14, the J gene TRBJ1-5; TRBD1 matches at 10 bases. J was trimmed by 6 bases and V by 4 bases; bases with no gene match: 6. CDR1 and CDR2 (germline): SGHDN, FVKESK. The CDR3 sequence is 15 residues long. CDR3 region: CASSLDRGLPQPQHF. Written as DNA, the CDR3 is TGTGCCAGCAGCCTCGACAGGGGGCTGCCTCAGCCCCAGCATTTT.

To note about this clone: This sample includes further DNA sequences coding for the same CDR3. The chain joins TRBV9 to TRBJ2-1; D is perhaps TRBD2 (5 bases). The V end was cut by 0 bases, the J end by 0 bases, with 7 bases between. CDR1 is SGDLS, CDR2 YYNGEE, per germline. The CDR3 is 15 amino acids. The CDR3 reads CASSVGAGSYNEQFF. The CDR3 nucleotides read TGTGCCAGCAGCGTAGGTGCGGGCTCCTACAATGAGCAGTTCTTC.

This clone was observed a handful of times. The chain joins TRBV5-5 to TRBJ1-4, with unresolved D. The CDR3 is 14 amino acids. Germline CDR1 and CDR2: SGHKS and YYEKEE (reference sequence). The germline V and J ends were trimmed by 4 bases and 7 bases, with 14 bases remaining between them. The CDR3 spells CASSLSVLGEKLFF. The DNA of the CDR3 is TGTGCCAGCAGCCTCAGCGTGTTGGGTGAAAAACTGTTTTTT.

CDR3 DNA sequence: TGCGCCAGCAGCCCTAGCGGGAGCCCGGGCGGGGAGCTGTTTTTT. Translated: CASSPSGSPGGELFF. The chain combines TRBV4-1 with TRBJ2-2; 10 bases fit TRBD2. The ends lost 4 bases at V and 7 bases at J; junction bases unmatched: 6. The CDR3 sequence is 15 residues long. Germline assignment: CDR1 MGHRA and CDR2 YSYEKL.

The V gene is TRBV6-4, the J gene TRBJ2-2; 7 bases line up with TRBD1. Germline CDR1 and CDR2: MRHNA and SNTAGT. The V gene end was trimmed by 5 bases and the J gene end by 7 bases; junction bases not matched to a gene: 4. This CDR3 is built from 13 residues. CDR3 sequence (DNA): TGTGCCAGCAGTAGACAGGGCAGCGGGGAGCTGTTTTTT. It yields the protein CASSRQGSGELFF.

The genes are TRBV9 and TRBJ2-5, with 11 bases aligning to TRBD2. The junction had 8 bases not matched to a gene; V was cut back by 4 bases and J by 12 bases. This CDR3 is 13 amino acids long. Germline values: CDR1 SGDLS, CDR2 YYNGEE. The CDR3 loop is CASSFGTSGREYF. In nucleotides, the CDR3 is TGTGCCAGCAGCTTCGGGACTAGCGGAAGGGAGTACTTC.

The table lists this clone with a few counts. The chain couples TRBV2 to TRBJ2-2; 8 bases align to TRBD1. CDR1 and CDR2 from the germline V gene are SNHLY and FYNNEI. Trimming took 7 bases from V and 6 from J; bases not matched to a gene: 19. CDR3 length: 18 amino acids. CDR3 sequence reads: CASTLPLTGGSVPGELFF. In DNA, the CDR3 is TGTGCCAGCACCCTGCCTCTTACAGGGGGATCGGTACCCGGGGAGCTGTTTTTT.

The gene calls are TRBV7-9 and TRBJ2-7; D is uncertain. Trimming removed 7 bases from V and 2 bases from J, with 15 bases in between. The CDR3 length is 14 residues. CDR1 SEHNR and CDR2 FQNEAQ come from the germline V gene (reference sequence). CDR3 amino acids: CASTNLVLAYEQYF. The CDR3 DNA reads as TGTGCCAGCACCAACCTAGTCCTGGCCTACGAGCAGTACTTC.

Points on this clone: The same CDR3 is also encoded by other DNA sequences in this sample. V usage is TRBV5-1 and J usage is TRBJ1-1; D not resolved. V was trimmed by 4 bases and J by 1 base, leaving 11 bases between them. Germline CDR1 reads SGHRS; CDR2 reads YFSETQ. This CDR3 has 14 residues. The DNA of the CDR3 is TGCGCCAGCAGCCTTACTACGGGGAACACTGAAGCTTTCTTT. Protein product: CASSLTTGNTEAFF.

This chain joins TRBV11-2 and TRBJ1-3, with D possibly being TRBD1 (5 bases). With 5 bases removed from V and 12 bases from J, the gap between germline ends came to 14 bases. There are 12 residues in the CDR3. Germline CDR1 SGHAT, CDR2 FQNNGV. In DNA form, the CDR3 reads TGTGCCAGCAGCATCGGACAAGGGCACATATATTTT. Residues: CASSIGQGHIYF.

A single count supports this clone. This chain joins TRBV3-1 (or the pseudogene TRBV3-2) and TRBJ2-3; 10 bases map to TRBD2. The CDR3 consists of 17 residues. V was clipped by 7 bases and J by 3 bases; unmatched bases: 13. Germline CDR1 and CDR2: LGHDT and YNNKEL (reference sequence). The CDR3 DNA follows: TGTGCCAGCACCCCCCTAGCGGGAGTGGGGGGTACAGATACGCAGTATTTT. Translation gives CASTPLAGVGGTDTQYF.

The chain links TRBV4-3 to TRBJ1-4; D ambiguous. The length of the CDR3 is 16 residues. V gave up 3 bases and J gave up 8 bases, with 19 bases separating them. Germline CDR1 is LGHNA and CDR2 is YSLEER. The CDR3: CASSHPTPRGGEKLFF. DNA of the CDR3: TGCGCCAGCAGCCACCCCACGCCGCGGGGAGGAGAAAAACTGTTTTTT.

The chain combines TRBV6-5 with TRBJ1-2; D remains unclear. This CDR3 is 16 amino acids long. Trimming removed 0 bases from V and 0 bases from J, with 11 bases in between. Per germline, CDR1 MNHEY and CDR2 SVGAGI. Here the CDR3 reads CASSYSRRVSNYGYTF. DNA of the CDR3: TGTGCCAGCAGTTACTCGAGGCGGGTATCTAACTATGGCTACACCTTC.

The rearrangement uses TRBV11-2 and TRBJ2-3, with a possible D match to TRBD1 (5 bases). Trimming removed 10 bases at V and 2 bases at J, with 7 bases between. The germline gives CDR1 SGHAT, CDR2 FQNNGV. The CDR3 spans 11 residues. CDR3 nucleotides: TGTGCCACAGGGATCACAGATACGCAGTATTTT. This encodes CATGITDTQYF.

The chain carries TRBV2 and TRBJ2-1, with 9 bases fitting TRBD2. Germline loops: CDR1 SNHLY, CDR2 FYNNEI. The length of the CDR3 is 18 residues. With V trimmed by 6 bases and J by 5 bases, 17 bases remained unmatched. The CDR3 bases are TGTGCCAGCAGGGAAAGGCGCGGGAGGGCCCCCAAAAACAATGAGCAGTTCTTC. As protein: CASRERRGRAPKNNEQFF.

This clone was seen more than once but under ten times. The genes are TRBV27 and TRBJ2-2; 14 nucleotides agree with TRBD2. Germline V gene data show CDR1 as MNHEY and CDR2 as SMNVEV (reference sequence). J was trimmed by 5 bases and V by 6 bases; bases with no gene match: 5. CDR3 size: 16 residues. CDR3 residues: CASSRLAGGHTGELFF. The CDR3 DNA sequence: TGTGCCAGCAGCCGACTAGCGGGAGGGCATACCGGGGAGCTGTTTTTT.

The chain employs TRBV7-8 and TRBJ2-1, with 7 nucleotides matching TRBD2. J gave up 3 bases and V 5 bases, and 7 bases lay outside the gene matches. Germline CDR1 and CDR2: SGHVS and FQNEAQ. This CDR3 is built from 15 residues. The CDR3 loop reads CASSKGRGYYNEQFF. CDR3 DNA sequence: TGTGCCAGCAGCAAAGGGCGGGGGTACTACAATGAGCAGTTCTTC.

In nucleotides, the CDR3 is TGCAGCGTTGATTCCGCGGGGGAGACCCAGTACTTC. As protein: CSVDSAGETQYF. The chain recombines TRBV29-1 with TRBJ2-5; a possible D gene is TRBD2 (6 bases). Per germline, CDR1 SQVTM and CDR2 ANQGSEA. Trimming cost V 3 bases and J 5 bases, with 10 bases left between them. The CDR3 spans 12 residues.

The chain couples TRBV28 to TRBJ1-1, with 7 positions matching TRBD1. The CDR3 is 17 amino acids. The V segment lost 3 bases and the J segment 1 base; nucleotides outside the gene matches: 11. Per germline, CDR1 MDHEN and CDR2 SYDVKM. The chain's CDR3 is CASSLPPPGQKNTEAFF. In nucleotides, the CDR3 is TGTGCCAGCAGTTTGCCTCCGCCGGGACAGAAGAACACTGAAGCTTTCTTT.

The rearrangement uses TRBV6-5 and TRBJ2-2; D perhaps matches TRBD2 (6 bases). CDR3 length: 15 residues. The ends were cut back, 6 bases at V and 0 bases at J, with 11 bases in the middle. Germline CDR1 reads MNHEY; CDR2 reads SVGAGI. CDR3 nucleotide sequence: TGTGCCAGCAGAGCCGGGACTGCGAACACCGGGGAGCTGTTTTTT. This sequence encodes CASRAGTANTGELFF.

V is TRBV19 and J is TRBJ2-1; 14 bases align to TRBD2. The CDR3 runs 15 residues. Germline assignment: CDR1 LNHDA and CDR2 SQIVND (reference sequence). The trim removed 5 bases at V and 9 bases at J, leaving 6 bases unmatched. CDR3 loop: CASSPGLAGGAEQFF. The CDR3 DNA sequence: TGTGCCAGTAGTCCAGGACTAGCGGGAGGTGCTGAGCAGTTCTTC.

The CDR3 DNA reads as TGTGCCAGCAGCCAGGGTCAGGGGAGCACTGAAGCTTTCTTT. As protein: CASSQGQGSTEAFF. The V and J genes are TRBV3-1 (or the pseudogene TRBV3-2) and TRBJ1-1; D is possibly TRBD1 (6 bases). Germline V gene lookup returns CDR1 LGHDT and CDR2 YNNKEL (reference sequence). The CDR3 covers 14 residues. V gave up 3 bases and J gave up 4 bases, with 12 bases separating them.

This chain joins TRBV3-1 (or the pseudogene TRBV3-2) and TRBJ2-3; possible D gene TRBD2, 6 bases. Germline lookup yields CDR1 LGHDT and CDR2 YNNKEL (reference sequence). The CDR3 consists of 19 residues. V shed 0 bases and J shed 1 base, with 20 bases lying between them. In nucleotides, the CDR3 is TGTGCCAGCAGCCAAGATTTCGGGGGAGGCCTTCGGGGCACAGATACGCAGTATTTT. Translation gives CASSQDFGGGLRGTDTQYF.

This rearrangement joins TRBV11-2 to TRBJ2-7; 7 bases map to TRBD2. The germline CDR1 and CDR2 sequences are SGHAT and FQNNGV. The CDR3 has 14 residues. J gave up 6 bases and V 1 base, and 6 bases lay outside the gene matches. The CDR3 DNA reads as TGTGCCAGCAGCTTAGGCGGGAGATCCGCCGAGCAGTACTTC. This translates into CASSLGGRSAEQYF.

J is TRBJ2-5 and V is TRBV4-2; TRBD1 matches at 7 bases. Germline values: CDR1 LGHNA, CDR2 YNFKEQ. V shed 3 bases and J 1 base; nucleotides not matched to a gene: 11. CDR3 length equals 17 residues. The CDR3 region has the DNA TGTGCCAGCAGCCATACCCCGTCCCGGACAGGCCAAGAGACCCAGTACTTC. Its protein product is CASSHTPSRTGQETQYF.

The V call is TRBV7-6, the J call TRBJ2-5; D gene ambiguous. There are 11 residues in the CDR3. From germline, CDR1 is SGHVS and CDR2 FNYEAQ. Trimming shortened V by 2 bases and J by 5 bases, and 3 bases separated the two germline ends. In DNA, the CDR3 is TGTGCCAGCAGCTTACATGAGACCCAGTACTTC. Translation gives CASSLHETQYF. The whole variable domain, remainder taken from reference TRBV7-6 and TRBJ2-5, is GAGVSQSPRYKVTKRGQDVALRCDPISGHVSLYWYRQALGQGPEFLTYFNYEAQQDKSGLPNDRFSAERPEGSISTLTIQRTEQRDSAMYRCASSLHETQYFGPGTRLLVL.

This clone was counted a few times. This chain connects TRBV15 to TRBJ2-2, with a possible D match to TRBD2 (5 bases). The germline V gene encodes CDR1 LNHNV and CDR2 YYDKDF (reference sequence). Trimming stripped 4 bases from V and 4 bases from J, with 7 bases between. The CDR3 length is 13 residues. The CDR3 protein is CATSKRSTGELFF. The DNA of the CDR3 is TGTGCCACCAGCAAGCGGAGCACCGGGGAGCTGTTTTTT.